What follows describes a single T cell receptor beta chain. The target of this receptor is not known. No base quality values were provided; no much bigger clone lies one nucleotide off. The data were obtained in a study of T cell repertoires in cytomegalovirus infection (dated by TCRdb to the late 2010s). In the study overall: Donor HLA type was relevant to the analysis, as public TCR beta signatures indicated carriage of CMV infection together with the matching HLA type. What the study reported, not specific to this receptor: Carriers of CMV infection plus the relevant HLA type were discriminated by the cumulative frequency of public TCR beta family members in the study cohort and in an independent approximately 350-donor cohort. The ex vivo response was dominated by HLA-C-restricted CMV-specific TCR beta clonotypes, and the single most frequent clonotype in two of eight donors was supplied by these HLA-C-restricted clonotypes.

TCRdb records Illumina HiSeq 1500 as the sequencer. The public reads were quality trimmed at Q25 with fastp and then assembled into clones with MiXCR by TCRdb, keeping productive beta chains. One record per CDR3 amino acid sequence lists the most common genes and DNA. The table for this sample lists 150,000 or so distinct CDR3 sequences; roughly 18% of them were counted only once. The ten top clones hold 18% of the sample. Including cysteine and phenylalanine, the CDR3 has 12 amino acids. The read is trimmed to its CDR3 DNA, 36 bases read in frame from base 1. In the germline V gene, CDR1 corresponds to MDHEN and CDR2 to SYDVKM. Cut back by 5 bases and 10 bases, the V and J ends lie 12 bases apart.

The chain uses TRBV28 and TRBJ2-1; the D gene cannot be named for sure. The specimen was CD8+ T cells from PBMCs. This TCR was recovered from a human donor in good health (CMV status not recorded). Some clones in this sample may be carry-over from other donors' samples. The CDR3 region: CASSTLRAEQFF. The nucleotide sequence is given as TGTGCCAGCAGTACCCTTAGGGCCGAGCAGTTCTTC.